This T cell receptor (beta chain) was found in a study of shared T cell receptors in the human thymus. CDR1 is SGHTA, CDR2 FQGTGA, per germline. The length of the CDR3 is 15 residues. Trimming removed 1 base from V and 4 bases from J; junction bases left unmatched: 4. Method: immunoSEQ multiplex PCR; TCRdb's copy keeps in-frame clones and lacks some. The sample carries some 400,000 clones, approximately 95% recorded once. V usage is TRBV7-3 and J usage is TRBJ2-1, with 7 bases that match TRBD1. The clonotype originates from a human donor. Sequences were obtained from thymocytes. The CDR3 nucleotides read TGTGCCAGCAGCTTAAGTGGGACAGATTACAATGAGCAGTTCTTC. Translation: CASSLSGTDYNEQFF. Full variable domain (outside the CDR3, taken from reference TRBV7-3 and TRBJ2-1): GAGVSQTPSNKVTEKGKYVELRCDPISGHTALYWYRQSLGQGPEFLIYFQGTGAADDSGLPNDRFFAVRPEGSVSTLKIQRTERGDSAVYLCASSLSGTDYNEQFFGPGTRLTVL.